Listed below are T cell receptor beta chains from one sample, sequenced in a study of blood T cell repertoires in COVID-19. The repertoire was sequenced with immunoSEQ multiplex PCR; TCRdb's copy has only in-frame clones and lacks some. The sample consists of approximately 290,000 clones, roughly 84% of them appearing once. Sequencing was done on a sample of peripheral blood. The source of these receptors is a human donor with COVID-19, enrolled during active disease. The donor label of this sample is uncertain. Each CDR3 is given with its conserved first and last residue. Fields, in order: clone size, CDR3 length, D gene, J gene, V gene, CDR3 protein, CDR3 DNA. D genes are given only for firm matches. The listing skips clone size in some rows; elsewhere it reads once, few, many or a size class.

clone_size: NA
cdr3_length: 16
d_call: TRBD2
j_call: TRBJ2-3
v_call: TRBV5-4
cdr3_aa: CASSLGASGSTDTQYF
cdr3_nt: TGTGCCAGCAGCTTGGGGGCTAGCGGGAGCACAGATACGCAGTATTTT

clone_size: NA
cdr3_length: 17
d_call: TRBD2
j_call: TRBJ2-1
v_call: TRBV10-3
cdr3_aa: CAITVEAGLAGSNEQFF
cdr3_nt: TGTGCCATCACCGTTGAAGCGGGACTAGCGGGAAGCAATGAGCAGTTCTTC

clone_size: NA
cdr3_length: 13
d_call: NA
j_call: TRBJ1-1
v_call: TRBV6-5
cdr3_aa: CATKRGGNTEAFF
cdr3_nt: TGTGCCACTAAGCGGGGAGGGAACACTGAAGCTTTCTTT

clone_size: NA
cdr3_length: 16
d_call: NA
j_call: TRBJ2-1
v_call: TRBV24-1
cdr3_aa: CATSDSQNNPYNEQFF
cdr3_nt: TGTGCCACCAGTGATTCCCAAAACAACCCGTACAATGAGCAGTTCTTC

clone_size: few
cdr3_length: 16
d_call: NA
j_call: TRBJ1-4
v_call: TRBV19
cdr3_aa: CASSPGLVATNEKLFF
cdr3_nt: TGTGCCAGTAGTCCGGGTCTGGTCGCAACTAATGAAAAACTGTTTTTT

clone_size: NA
cdr3_length: 15
d_call: TRBD1
j_call: TRBJ1-5
v_call: TRBV2
cdr3_aa: CASTQLQGVNQPQHF
cdr3_nt: TGTGCCAGCACCCAACTCCAGGGGGTGAATCAGCCCCAGCATTTT

clone_size: NA
cdr3_length: 13
d_call: TRBD1
j_call: TRBJ1-5
v_call: TRBV28
cdr3_aa: CASRGTVNQPQHF
cdr3_nt: TGTGCCAGCAGGGGGACAGTCAATCAGCCCCAGCATTTT

clone_size: NA
cdr3_length: 17
d_call: TRBD2
j_call: TRBJ2-7
v_call: TRBV11-3
cdr3_aa: CASSSGLAGGFSYEQYF
cdr3_nt: TGTGCCAGCAGCTCCGGACTAGCGGGAGGGTTCTCCTACGAGCAGTACTTC

clone_size: NA
cdr3_length: 13
d_call: TRBD1
j_call: TRBJ1-1
v_call: TRBV5-4
cdr3_aa: CASGTGIKTEAFF
cdr3_nt: TGTGCTTCCGGGACAGGGATTAAAACTGAAGCTTTCTTT

clone_size: NA
cdr3_length: 13
d_call: TRBD2
j_call: TRBJ2-2
v_call: TRBV29-1
cdr3_aa: CSVGAGVTGELFF
cdr3_nt: TGCAGCGTCGGGGCGGGAGTAACCGGGGAGCTGTTTTTT

clone_size: NA
cdr3_length: 14
d_call: TRBD1
j_call: TRBJ2-5
v_call: TRBV11-2
cdr3_aa: CASSLATGAETQYF
cdr3_nt: TGTGCCAGCAGCTTAGCGACAGGGGCAGAGACCCAGTACTTC

clone_size: NA
cdr3_length: 13
d_call: NA
j_call: TRBJ1-1
v_call: TRBV11-2
cdr3_aa: CASSQQGPAEAFF
cdr3_nt: TGTGCCAGCAGCCAACAGGGTCCAGCTGAAGCTTTCTTT

clone_size: NA
cdr3_length: 12
d_call: NA
j_call: TRBJ1-1
v_call: TRBV28
cdr3_aa: CATTGPNTEAFF
cdr3_nt: TGTGCCACAACAGGGCCTAACACTGAAGCTTTCTTT

clone_size: once
cdr3_length: 14
d_call: TRBD1
j_call: TRBJ1-5
v_call: TRBV20-1
cdr3_aa: CSANDRGLGQPQHF
cdr3_nt: TGCAGTGCTAATGACAGGGGGCTCGGTCAGCCCCAGCATTTT

clone_size: once
cdr3_length: 15
d_call: NA
j_call: TRBJ1-2
v_call: TRBV29-1
cdr3_aa: CSVEGHRADGYGYTF
cdr3_nt: TGCAGCGTTGAAGGCCACAGGGCGGATGGCTATGGCTACACCTTC

clone_size: NA
cdr3_length: 14
d_call: NA
j_call: TRBJ2-1
v_call: TRBV6-5
cdr3_aa: CASKKRENYNEQFF
cdr3_nt: TGTGCCAGCAAAAAACGGGAGAACTACAATGAGCAGTTCTTC

clone_size: NA
cdr3_length: 16
d_call: NA
j_call: TRBJ1-2
v_call: TRBV6-1
cdr3_aa: CASSDSSAGRDGGYTF
cdr3_nt: TGTGCCAGCAGTGACAGTAGCGCGGGACGGGATGGAGGCTACACCTTC

clone_size: NA
cdr3_length: 16
d_call: TRBD2
j_call: TRBJ2-3
v_call: TRBV14
cdr3_aa: CASSQGTPSGTDTQYF
cdr3_nt: TGTGCCAGCAGCCAAGGTACGCCTAGCGGGACAGATACGCAGTATTTT

clone_size: NA
cdr3_length: 15
d_call: NA
j_call: TRBJ1-1
v_call: TRBV6-5
cdr3_aa: CASTRQLGGDTEAFF
cdr3_nt: TGTGCCAGCACCCGACAGCTTGGGGGGGACACTGAAGCTTTCTTT

clone_size: NA
cdr3_length: 13
d_call: NA
j_call: TRBJ1-6
v_call: TRBV30
cdr3_aa: CAWTEGDNSPLHF
cdr3_nt: TGTGCCTGGACCGAGGGCGACAATTCACCCCTCCACTTT

clone_size: NA
cdr3_length: 15
d_call: TRBD1
j_call: TRBJ2-7
v_call: TRBV18
cdr3_aa: CASSPSGTGGHEQYF
cdr3_nt: TGTGCCAGCTCACCTTCCGGGACAGGGGGCCACGAGCAGTACTTC

clone_size: NA
cdr3_length: 12
d_call: TRBD2
j_call: TRBJ2-7
v_call: TRBV10-2
cdr3_aa: CASGRAAYEQYF
cdr3_nt: TGCGCCAGCGGGAGGGCCGCCTACGAGCAGTACTTC

clone_size: few
cdr3_length: 14
d_call: NA
j_call: TRBJ1-1
v_call: TRBV7-2
cdr3_aa: CASSRFGVNTEAFF
cdr3_nt: TGTGCCAGCAGCCGTTTCGGTGTGAACACTGAAGCTTTCTTT

clone_size: NA
cdr3_length: 12
d_call: NA
j_call: TRBJ1-1
v_call: TRBV19
cdr3_aa: CASMAGNTEAFF
cdr3_nt: TGTGCCTCTATGGCGGGGAACACTGAAGCTTTCTTT

clone_size: NA
cdr3_length: 13
d_call: NA
j_call: TRBJ1-1
v_call: TRBV12-3/TRBV12-4
cdr3_aa: CASSSTGNTEAFF
cdr3_nt: TGTGCCAGCAGTTCGACAGGTAACACTGAAGCTTTCTTT

clone_size: NA
cdr3_length: 16
d_call: TRBD1
j_call: TRBJ1-5
v_call: TRBV6-1
cdr3_aa: CASSDGTGLSNQPQHF
cdr3_nt: TGTGCCAGCAGTGACGGGACAGGGTTGAGCAATCAGCCCCAGCATTTT

clone_size: NA
cdr3_length: 14
d_call: NA
j_call: TRBJ2-7
v_call: TRBV5-4
cdr3_aa: CASSVGRSSYEQYF
cdr3_nt: TGTGCCAGCAGCGTGGGACGGAGCTCCTACGAGCAGTACTTC

clone_size: NA
cdr3_length: 13
d_call: NA
j_call: TRBJ2-5
v_call: TRBV28
cdr3_aa: CASSRGGRETQYF
cdr3_nt: TGTGCCAGCAGTCGGGGAGGCCGTGAGACCCAGTACTTC

clone_size: NA
cdr3_length: 14
d_call: TRBD1
j_call: TRBJ1-2
v_call: TRBV3-1/TRBV3-2
cdr3_aa: CASSQRAQGSGYTF
cdr3_nt: TGTGCCAGCAGCCAGAGGGCACAGGGGTCTGGCTACACCTTC